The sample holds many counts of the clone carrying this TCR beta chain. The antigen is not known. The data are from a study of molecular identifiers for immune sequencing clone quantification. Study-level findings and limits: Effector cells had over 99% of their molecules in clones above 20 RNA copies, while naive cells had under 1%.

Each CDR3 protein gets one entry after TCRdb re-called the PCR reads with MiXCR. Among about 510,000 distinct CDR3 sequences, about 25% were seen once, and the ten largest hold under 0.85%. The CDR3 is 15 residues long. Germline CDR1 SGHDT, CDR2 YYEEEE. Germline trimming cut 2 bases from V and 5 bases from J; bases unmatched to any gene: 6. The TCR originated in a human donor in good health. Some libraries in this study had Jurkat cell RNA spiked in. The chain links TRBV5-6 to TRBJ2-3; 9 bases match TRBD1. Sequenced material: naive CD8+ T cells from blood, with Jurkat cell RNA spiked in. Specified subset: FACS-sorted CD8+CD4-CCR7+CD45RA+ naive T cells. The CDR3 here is CASSFGTGLQDTQYF. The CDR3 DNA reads TGTGCCAGCAGCTTTGGGACAGGGCTCCAAGATACGCAGTATTTT.